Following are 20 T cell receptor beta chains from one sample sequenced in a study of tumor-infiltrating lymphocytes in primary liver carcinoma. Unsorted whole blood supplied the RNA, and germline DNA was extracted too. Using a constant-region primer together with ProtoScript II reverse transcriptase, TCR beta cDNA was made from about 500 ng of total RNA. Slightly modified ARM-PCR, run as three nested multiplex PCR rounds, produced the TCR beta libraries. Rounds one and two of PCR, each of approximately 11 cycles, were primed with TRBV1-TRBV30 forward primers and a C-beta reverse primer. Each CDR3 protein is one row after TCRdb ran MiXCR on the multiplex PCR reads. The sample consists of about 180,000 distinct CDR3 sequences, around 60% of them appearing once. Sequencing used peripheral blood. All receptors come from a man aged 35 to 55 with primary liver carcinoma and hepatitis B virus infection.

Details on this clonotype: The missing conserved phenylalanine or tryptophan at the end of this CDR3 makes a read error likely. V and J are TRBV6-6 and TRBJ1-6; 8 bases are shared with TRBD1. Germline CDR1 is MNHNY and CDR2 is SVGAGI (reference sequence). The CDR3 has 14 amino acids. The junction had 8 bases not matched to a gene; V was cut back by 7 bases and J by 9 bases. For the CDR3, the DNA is TGTGCCAGCACCGAGGACAGGGAGGGTTCACCCCTCCACTAT. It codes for CASTEDREGSPLHY.

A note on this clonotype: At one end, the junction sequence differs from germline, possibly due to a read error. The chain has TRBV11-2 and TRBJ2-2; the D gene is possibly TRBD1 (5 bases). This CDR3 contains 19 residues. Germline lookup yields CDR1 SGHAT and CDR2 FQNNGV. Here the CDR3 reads CATSLGVSGLKPNTGELFF. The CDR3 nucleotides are TGTGCCACCAGCTTAGGGGTTTCAGGATTGAAACCGAACACCGGGGAGCTGTTTTTT.

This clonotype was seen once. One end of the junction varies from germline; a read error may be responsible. CDR3 loop: CSVVDSTDMQYF. CDR3 DNA: TGCAGCGTTGTAGACAGCACAGATATGCAGTATTTT. The V gene is TRBV29-1, the J gene TRBJ2-3, with D possibly TRBD1 on 5 matching bases. CDR1 SQVTM and CDR2 ANQGSEA come from the germline V gene. The CDR3 spans 12 residues.

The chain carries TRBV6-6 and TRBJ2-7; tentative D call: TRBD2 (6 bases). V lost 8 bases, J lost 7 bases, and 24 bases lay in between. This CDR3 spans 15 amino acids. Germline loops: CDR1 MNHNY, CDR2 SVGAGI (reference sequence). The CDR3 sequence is CASSLPGVATQEQYF. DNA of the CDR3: TGTGCCAGCTCCCTGCCGGGGGTGGCAACGCAAGAGCAGTACTTC.

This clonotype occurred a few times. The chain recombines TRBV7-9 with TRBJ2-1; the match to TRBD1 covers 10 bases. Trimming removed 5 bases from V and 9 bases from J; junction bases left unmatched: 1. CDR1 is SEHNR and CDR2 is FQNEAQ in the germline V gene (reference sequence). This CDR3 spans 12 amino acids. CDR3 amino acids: CASSDRGREQFF. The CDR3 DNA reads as TGTGCCAGCAGCGACAGGGGGCGTGAGCAGTTCTTC.

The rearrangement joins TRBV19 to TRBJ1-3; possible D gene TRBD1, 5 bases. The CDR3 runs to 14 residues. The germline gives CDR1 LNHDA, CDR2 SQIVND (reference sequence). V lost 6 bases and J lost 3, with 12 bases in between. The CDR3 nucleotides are TGTGCCAGTAGACTCCGGGGCCTTGGAAACACCATATATTTT. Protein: CASRLRGLGNTIYF.

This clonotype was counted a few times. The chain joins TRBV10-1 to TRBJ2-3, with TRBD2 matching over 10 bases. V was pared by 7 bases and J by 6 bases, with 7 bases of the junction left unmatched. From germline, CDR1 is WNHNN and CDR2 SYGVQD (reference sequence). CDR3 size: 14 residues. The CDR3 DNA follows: TGCGCCAGCATTGGTTCTAGCGGGAGTGATACGCAGTATTTT. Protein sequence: CASIGSSGSDTQYF.

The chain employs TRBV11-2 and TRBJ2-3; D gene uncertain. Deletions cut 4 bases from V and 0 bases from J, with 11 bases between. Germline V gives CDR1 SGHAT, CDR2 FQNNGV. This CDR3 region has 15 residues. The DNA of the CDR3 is TGTGCCAGCAGCTGGGTGGGTGTTAGCACAGATACGCAGTATTTT. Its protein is CASSWVGVSTDTQYF.

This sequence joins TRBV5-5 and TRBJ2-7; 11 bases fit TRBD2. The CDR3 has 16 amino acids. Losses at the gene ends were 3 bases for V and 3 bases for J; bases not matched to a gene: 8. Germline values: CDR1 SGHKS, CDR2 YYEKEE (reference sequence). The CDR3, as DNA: TGTGCCAGCAGCTGGTCCGGGACTAGCGGAGTCTACGAGCAGTACTTC. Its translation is CASSWSGTSGVYEQYF.

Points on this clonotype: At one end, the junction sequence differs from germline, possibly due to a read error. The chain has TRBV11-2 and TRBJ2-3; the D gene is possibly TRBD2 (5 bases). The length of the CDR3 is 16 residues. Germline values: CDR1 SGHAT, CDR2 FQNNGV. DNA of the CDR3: TGTACCAGCAGCCACAACGGACTGAAAAACACAGATACGCAGTATTTT. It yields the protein CTSSHNGLKNTDTQYF.

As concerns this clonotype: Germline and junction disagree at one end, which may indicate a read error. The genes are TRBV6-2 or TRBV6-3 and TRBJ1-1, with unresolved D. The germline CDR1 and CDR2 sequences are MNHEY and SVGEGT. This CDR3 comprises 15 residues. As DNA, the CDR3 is TGTGCCAGCACTTACGAGTTAGGGCGGGGCACTGAAGCTTTCTTT. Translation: CASTYELGRGTEAFF.

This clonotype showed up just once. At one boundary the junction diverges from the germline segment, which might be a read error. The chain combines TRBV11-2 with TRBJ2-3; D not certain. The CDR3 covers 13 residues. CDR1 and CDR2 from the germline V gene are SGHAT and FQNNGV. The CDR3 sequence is CACSPQLIDTRYF. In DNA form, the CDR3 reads TGTGCCTGCAGCCCCCAACTTATTGACACGCGGTATTTT.

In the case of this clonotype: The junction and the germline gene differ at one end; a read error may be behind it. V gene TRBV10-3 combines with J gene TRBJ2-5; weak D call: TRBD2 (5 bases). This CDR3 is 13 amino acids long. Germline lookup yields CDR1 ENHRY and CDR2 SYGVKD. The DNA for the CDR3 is TGTGCCATCGGTGAGGGATTCCAAGAGACCCAGTACTTC. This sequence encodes CAIGEGFQETQYF.

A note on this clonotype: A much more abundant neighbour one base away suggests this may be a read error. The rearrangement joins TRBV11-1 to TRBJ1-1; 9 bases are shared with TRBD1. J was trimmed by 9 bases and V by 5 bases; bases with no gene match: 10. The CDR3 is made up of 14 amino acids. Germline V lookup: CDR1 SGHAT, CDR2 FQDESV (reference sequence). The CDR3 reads CASSPRYRGLQAFF. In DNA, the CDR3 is TGTGCCAGCAGCCCCCGGTACAGGGGGCTTCAAGCTTTCTTT.

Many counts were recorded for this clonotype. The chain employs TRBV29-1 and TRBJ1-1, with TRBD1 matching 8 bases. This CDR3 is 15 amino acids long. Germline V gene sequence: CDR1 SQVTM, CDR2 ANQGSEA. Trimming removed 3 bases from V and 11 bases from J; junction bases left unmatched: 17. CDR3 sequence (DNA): TGCAGCGTTGATTACAGAAGGACAGGGTCATTGATCGCTTTCTTT. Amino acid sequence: CSVDYRRTGSLIAFF.

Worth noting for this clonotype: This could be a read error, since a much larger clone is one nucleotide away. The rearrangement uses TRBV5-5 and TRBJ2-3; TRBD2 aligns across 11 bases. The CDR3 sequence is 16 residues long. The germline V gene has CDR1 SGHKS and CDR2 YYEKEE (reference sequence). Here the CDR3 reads CASSISGRAGTDTQCF. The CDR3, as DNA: TGTGCCAGCAGCATTAGCGGGAGGGCCGGCACAGATACGCAGTGTTTT. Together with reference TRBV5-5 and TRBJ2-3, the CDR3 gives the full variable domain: DAGVTQSPTHLIKTRGQQVTLRCSPISGHKSVSWYQQVLGQGPQFIFQYYEKEERGRGNFPDRFSARQFPNYSSELNVNALLLGDSALYLCASSISGRAGTDTQCFGPGTRLTVL.

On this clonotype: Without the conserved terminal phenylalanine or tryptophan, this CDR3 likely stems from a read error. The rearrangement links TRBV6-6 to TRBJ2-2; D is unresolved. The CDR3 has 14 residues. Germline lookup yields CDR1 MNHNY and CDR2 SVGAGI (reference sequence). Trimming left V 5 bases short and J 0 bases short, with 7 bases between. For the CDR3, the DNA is TGTGCCAGCAGTCTGGGGACGAACACCGGGGAGCTGTTTCTT. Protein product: CASSLGTNTGELFL.

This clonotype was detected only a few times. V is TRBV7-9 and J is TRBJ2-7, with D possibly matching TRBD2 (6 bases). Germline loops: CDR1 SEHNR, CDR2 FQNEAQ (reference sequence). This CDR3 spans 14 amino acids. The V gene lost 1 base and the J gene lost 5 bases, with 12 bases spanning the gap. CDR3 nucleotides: TGTGCCAGCAGCTTAGAGGCAGGGAGGAACGAGCAGTACTTC. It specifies CASSLEAGRNEQYF.

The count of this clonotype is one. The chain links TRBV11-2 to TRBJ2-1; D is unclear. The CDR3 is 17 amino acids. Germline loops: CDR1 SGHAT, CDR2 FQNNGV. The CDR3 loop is CAISLDSFQLWYNEQFF. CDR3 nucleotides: TGTGCGATCAGCTTAGATTCTTTCCAACTGTGGTACAATGAGCAGTTCTTC.

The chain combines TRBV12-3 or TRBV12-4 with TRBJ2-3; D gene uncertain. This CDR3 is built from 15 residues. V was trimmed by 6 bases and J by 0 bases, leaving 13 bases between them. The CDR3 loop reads CASSRTSPSTDTQYF. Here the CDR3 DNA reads TGTGCCAGCAGCCGTACGTCACCTAGCACAGATACGCAGTATTTT.